One and the same sample provided the 4 T cell receptor beta chains below, sequenced in a study of cytomegalovirus exposure and HLA in healthy donors. 60 Vbeta and 13 Jbeta primers were used in PCR. Sequenced by immunoSEQ multiplex PCR; TCRdb stores in-frame clones only, minus some. This table lists approximately 50,000 clones. The sequenced sample was PBMCs. These TCRs come from a female donor in good health and CMV-seronegative.

J is TRBJ1-2 and V is TRBV7-3; maybe TRBD1 (5 bases). Trimming left V 6 bases short and J 0 bases short, with 14 bases between. CDR3 size: 15 residues. Germline CDR1 SGHTA, CDR2 FQGTGA. The CDR3 DNA is TGTGCCAGCAGTTCAACAGGTAACCCTAACTATGGCTACACCTTC. It translates to CASSSTGNPNYGYTF.

The chain's CDR3 is CSASQGPSSGNTIYF. CDR3 bases: TGCAGCGCCTCACAGGGGCCGAGCTCTGGAAACACCATATATTTT. The J gene is TRBJ1-3, the V gene TRBV29-1; 7 nucleotides match TRBD1. The length of the CDR3 is 15 residues. Germline values: CDR1 SQVTM, CDR2 ANQGSEA. J lost 0 bases, V lost 7 bases, and 9 bases had no gene match.

The chain employs TRBV23-1 and TRBJ2-7; D is possibly TRBD2 (6 bases). TRBV23-1 has ORF status, its function being uncertain. The CDR3 is 14 amino acids. V was trimmed by 0 bases and J by 9 bases, leaving 15 bases between them. The CDR3, as DNA: TGCGCCAGCAGTCAATCGGGGGACTTCACTTGGCAGTACTTC. It encodes CASSQSGDFTWQYF.

The gene calls are TRBV2 and TRBJ2-3; D unclear. CDR1 and CDR2 (germline): SNHLY, FYNNEI. Trimming shortened V by 9 bases and J by 6 bases, and 19 bases separated the two germline ends. The CDR3 has 14 amino acids. The CDR3 here is CASRDSQLRDTQYF. CDR3 sequence (DNA): TGTGCCAGTCGAGACTCTCAATTACGGGATACGCAGTATTTT.